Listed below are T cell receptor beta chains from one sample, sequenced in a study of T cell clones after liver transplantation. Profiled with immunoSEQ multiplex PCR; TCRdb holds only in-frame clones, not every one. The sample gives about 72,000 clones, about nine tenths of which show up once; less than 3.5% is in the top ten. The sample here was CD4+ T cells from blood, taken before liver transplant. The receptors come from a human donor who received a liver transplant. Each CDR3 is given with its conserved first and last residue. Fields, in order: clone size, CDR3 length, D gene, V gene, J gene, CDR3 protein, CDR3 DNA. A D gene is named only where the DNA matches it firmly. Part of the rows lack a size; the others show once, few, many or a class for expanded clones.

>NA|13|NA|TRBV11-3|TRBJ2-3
CASSLPDQDTQYF
TGTGCCAGCAGCCTACCGGACCAAGATACGCAGTATTTT
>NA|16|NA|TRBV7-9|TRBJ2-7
CASSPRYAEGQDEQYF
TGTGCCAGCAGCCCCCGGTATGCGGAGGGCCAGGACGAGCAGTACTTC
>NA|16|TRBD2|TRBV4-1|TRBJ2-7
CASSPQSGRVSYEQYF
TGCGCCAGCAGCCCTCAGAGCGGGAGGGTTTCATACGAGCAGTACTTC
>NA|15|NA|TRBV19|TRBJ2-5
CASSTGQLTWETQYF
TGTGCCAGTAGTACCGGACAGCTCACTTGGGAGACCCAGTACTTC
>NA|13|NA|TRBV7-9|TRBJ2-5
CASSLLGAETQYF
TGTGCCAGCAGCTTATTGGGGGCTGAGACCCAGTACTTC
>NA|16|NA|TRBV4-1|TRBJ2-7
CASSPGSRRDFHEQYF
TGCGCCAGCAGCCCTGGAAGTAGAAGGGACTTCCACGAGCAGTACTTC
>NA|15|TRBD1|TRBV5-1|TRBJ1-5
CASSSTGGFDQPQHF
TGCGCCAGCAGCTCTACAGGGGGCTTCGATCAGCCCCAGCATTTT
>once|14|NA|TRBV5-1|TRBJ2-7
CASNPGGQVYEQYF
TGCGCCAGCAATCCGGGGGGACAGGTCTACGAGCAGTACTTC
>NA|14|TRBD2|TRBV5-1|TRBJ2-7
CASRGLAGSYEQYF
TGCGCCAGCAGAGGACTAGCGGGCTCCTACGAGCAGTACTTC
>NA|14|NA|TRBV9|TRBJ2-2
CASSAGLNTGELFF
TGTGCCAGCAGCGCAGGGCTGAACACCGGGGAGCTGTTTTTT
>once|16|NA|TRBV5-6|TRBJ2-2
CASRRYTGSGTGELFF
TGTGCCAGCAGACGCTATACAGGGTCGGGCACCGGGGAGCTGTTTTTT
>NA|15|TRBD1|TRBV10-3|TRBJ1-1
CAISESGTGFTEAFF
TGTGCCATCAGTGAGTCAGGGACAGGTTTCACTGAAGCTTTCTTT
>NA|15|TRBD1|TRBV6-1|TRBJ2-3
CASSTDRVATDTQYF
TGTGCCAGCAGTACTGACAGGGTAGCCACAGATACGCAGTATTTT
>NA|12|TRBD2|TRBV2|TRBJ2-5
CASSVAGETQYF
TGTGCCAGCAGTGTAGCGGGAGAGACCCAGTACTTC
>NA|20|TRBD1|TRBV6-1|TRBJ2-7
CASSAYKRDRPTFNSYEQYF
TGTGCCAGCAGTGCCTATAAACGGGACAGGCCAACCTTCAACTCCTACGAGCAGTACTTC
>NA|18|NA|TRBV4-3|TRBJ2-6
CASSQDVGALSGANVLTF
TGCGCCAGCAGCCAAGATGTCGGAGCGCTCTCTGGGGCCAACGTCCTGACTTTC
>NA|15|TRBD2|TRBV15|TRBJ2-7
CATSEGLAGFYEQYF
TGTGCCACCAGCGAGGGACTAGCGGGATTTTACGAGCAGTACTTC
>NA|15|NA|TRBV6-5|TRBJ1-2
CASSYLGGVNYGYTF
TGTGCCAGCAGTTACCTCGGGGGGGTTAACTATGGCTACACCTTC
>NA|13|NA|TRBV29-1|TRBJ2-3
CSVLAVSTDTQYF
TGCAGCGTTCTCGCAGTAAGCACAGATACGCAGTATTTT
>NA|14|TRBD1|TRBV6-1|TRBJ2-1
CASSESGGRNEQFF
TGTGCCAGCAGTGAGTCAGGGGGCAGGAATGAGCAGTTCTTC
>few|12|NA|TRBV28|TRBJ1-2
CASSFNKVGYTF
TGTGCCAGCAGTTTTAACAAGGTGGGCTACACCTTC
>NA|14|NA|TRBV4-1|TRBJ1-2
CASSQVNGFYGYTF
TGCGCCAGCAGCCAAGTTAACGGCTTCTATGGCTACACCTTC
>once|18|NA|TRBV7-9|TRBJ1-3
CASSLGATGTASGNTIYF
TGTGCCAGCAGCTTAGGGGCAACTGGAACGGCCTCTGGAAACACCATATATTTT
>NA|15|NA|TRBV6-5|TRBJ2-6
CASMSQGTGANVLTF
TGTGCCAGCATGTCGCAGGGCACCGGGGCCAACGTCCTGACTTTC
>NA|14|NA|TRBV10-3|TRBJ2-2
CAINPDANTGELFF
TGTGCCATCAATCCGGATGCGAACACCGGGGAGCTGTTTTTT
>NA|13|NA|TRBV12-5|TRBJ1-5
CASGLDRAGPQHF
TGTGCTAGTGGTTTGGACCGGGCCGGGCCCCAGCATTTT
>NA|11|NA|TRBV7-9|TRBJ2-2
CASSPTGELFF
TGTGCCAGCAGCCCTACCGGGGAGCTGTTTTTT
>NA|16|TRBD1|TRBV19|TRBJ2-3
CASSIGTGTSTDTQYF
TGTGCCAGTAGTATAGGGACAGGGACCAGCACAGATACGCAGTATTTT
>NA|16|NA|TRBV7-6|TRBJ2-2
CASSLAGLANGGELFF
TGTGCCAGCAGCTTAGCGGGACTGGCAAATGGCGGGGAGCTGTTTTTT
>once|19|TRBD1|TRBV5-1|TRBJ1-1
CASSPDPGRGQGQNTEAFF
TGCGCCAGCAGCCCGGACCCAGGTAGGGGGCAGGGGCAGAACACTGAAGCTTTCTTT
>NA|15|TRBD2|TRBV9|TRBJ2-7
CASSPRASGTYEQYF
TGTGCCAGCAGCCCCCGGGCTAGCGGAACCTACGAGCAGTACTTC